The clone carrying this TCR beta chain has a single count. In the authors' methods: Estimated nucleated cell counts came from reference gene primer amplification. The assay was immunoSEQ multiplex PCR, and TCRdb's table has in-frame clones only and misses some. D and trimming come from the DNA, and the V and J calls and clone size come from that table. The sample yields under 200,000 clones, roughly nine tenths seen once. This CDR3 has 13 residues. The V segment lost 8 bases and the J segment 6 bases; nucleotides outside the gene matches: 6. Looked up from germline, CDR1 is MNHEY and CDR2 is SMNVEV (reference sequence). The data derive from a study of blood T cell repertoires in COVID-19. Overall study: Sources were T cells, B-cell-depleted T cells, or PBMCs; the material itself was cDNA or gDNA.

This chain links TRBV27 with TRBJ2-1, with 8 bases matching TRBD1. Sequencing input: peripheral blood. The receptor comes from a man between 60 and 70 years old with active or convalescent COVID-19. The CDR3 DNA is TGTGCCAGCGGCAGGGGGCGAGGCAATGAGCAGTTCTTC. Translated, it gives CASGRGRGNEQFF.